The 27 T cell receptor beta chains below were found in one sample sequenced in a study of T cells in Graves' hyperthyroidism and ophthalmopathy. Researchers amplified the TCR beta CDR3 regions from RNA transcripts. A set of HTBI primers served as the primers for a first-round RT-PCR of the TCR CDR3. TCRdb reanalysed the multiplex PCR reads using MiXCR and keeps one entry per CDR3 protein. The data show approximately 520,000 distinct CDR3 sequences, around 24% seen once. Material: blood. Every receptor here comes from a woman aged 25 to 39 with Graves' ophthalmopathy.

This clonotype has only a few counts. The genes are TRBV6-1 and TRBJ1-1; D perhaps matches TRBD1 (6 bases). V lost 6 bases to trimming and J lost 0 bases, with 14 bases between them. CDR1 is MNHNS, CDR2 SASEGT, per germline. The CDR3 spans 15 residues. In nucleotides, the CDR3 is TGTGCCAGCAGAAACAGGGCATTTATGAACACTGAAGCTTTCTTT. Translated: CASRNRAFMNTEAFF.

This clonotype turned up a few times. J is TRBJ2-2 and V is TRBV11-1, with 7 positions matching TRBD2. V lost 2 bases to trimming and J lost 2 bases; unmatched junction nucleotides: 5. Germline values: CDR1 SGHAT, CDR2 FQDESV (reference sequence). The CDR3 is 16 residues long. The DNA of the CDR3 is TGTGCCAGCAGCTTACCAGCGGGGCTCAACACCGGGGAGCTGTTTTTT. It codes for CASSLPAGLNTGELFF.

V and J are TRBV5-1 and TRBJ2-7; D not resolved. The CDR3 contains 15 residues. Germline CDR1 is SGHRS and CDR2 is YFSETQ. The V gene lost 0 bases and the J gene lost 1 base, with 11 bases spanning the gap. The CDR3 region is CASSLAGRKSYEQYF. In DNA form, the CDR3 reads TGCGCCAGCAGCTTGGCTGGCCGGAAGTCCTACGAGCAGTACTTC.

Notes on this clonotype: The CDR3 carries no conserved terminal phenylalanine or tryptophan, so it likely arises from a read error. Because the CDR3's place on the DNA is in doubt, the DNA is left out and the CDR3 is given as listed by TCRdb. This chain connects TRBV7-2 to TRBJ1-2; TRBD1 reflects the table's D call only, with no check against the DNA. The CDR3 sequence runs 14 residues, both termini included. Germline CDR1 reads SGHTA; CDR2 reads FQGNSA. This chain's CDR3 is CASSFGPGADGYSV.

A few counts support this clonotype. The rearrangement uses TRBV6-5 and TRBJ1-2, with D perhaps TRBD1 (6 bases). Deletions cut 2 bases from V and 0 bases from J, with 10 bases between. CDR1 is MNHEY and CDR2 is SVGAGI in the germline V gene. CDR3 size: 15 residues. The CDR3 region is CASSYAGGPNYGYTF. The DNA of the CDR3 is TGTGCCAGCAGTTACGCGGGGGGCCCTAACTATGGCTACACCTTC.

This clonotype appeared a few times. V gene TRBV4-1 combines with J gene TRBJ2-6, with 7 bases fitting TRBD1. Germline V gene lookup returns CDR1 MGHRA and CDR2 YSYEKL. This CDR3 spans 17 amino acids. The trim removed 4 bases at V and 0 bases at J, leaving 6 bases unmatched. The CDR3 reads CASSRDRKSSGANVLTF. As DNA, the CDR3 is TGCGCCAGCAGCCGGGACAGAAAATCCTCTGGGGCCAACGTCCTGACTTTC.

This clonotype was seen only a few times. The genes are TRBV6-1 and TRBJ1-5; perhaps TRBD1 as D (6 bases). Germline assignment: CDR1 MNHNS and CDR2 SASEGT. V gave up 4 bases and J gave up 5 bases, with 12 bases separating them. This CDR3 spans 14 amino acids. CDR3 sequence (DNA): TGTGCCAGCAGTGTAGCGGGGGCAGATCAGCCCCAGCATTTT. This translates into CASSVAGADQPQHF.

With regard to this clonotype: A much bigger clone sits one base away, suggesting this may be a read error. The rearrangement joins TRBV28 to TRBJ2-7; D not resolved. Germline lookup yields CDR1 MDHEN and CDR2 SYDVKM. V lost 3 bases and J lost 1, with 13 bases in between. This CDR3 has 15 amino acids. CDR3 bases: TGTGCCAGCAGTTTGAAAACAACCCCTTCCTACGAGCAGTACTTC. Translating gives CASSLKTTPSYEQYF.

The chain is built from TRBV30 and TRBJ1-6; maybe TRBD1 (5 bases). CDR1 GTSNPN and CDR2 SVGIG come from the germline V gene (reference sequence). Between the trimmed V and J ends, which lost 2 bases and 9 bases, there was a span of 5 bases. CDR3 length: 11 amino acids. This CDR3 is CAWSQGSPLHF. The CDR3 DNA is TGTGCCTGGAGTCAGGGTTCACCCCTCCACTTT. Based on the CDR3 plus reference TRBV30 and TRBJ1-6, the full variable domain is SQTIHQWPATLVQPVGSPLSLECTVEGTSNPNLYWYRQAAGRGLQLLFYSVGIGQISSEVPQNLSASRPQDRQFILSSKKLLLSDSGFYLCAWSQGSPLHFGNGTRLTVT.

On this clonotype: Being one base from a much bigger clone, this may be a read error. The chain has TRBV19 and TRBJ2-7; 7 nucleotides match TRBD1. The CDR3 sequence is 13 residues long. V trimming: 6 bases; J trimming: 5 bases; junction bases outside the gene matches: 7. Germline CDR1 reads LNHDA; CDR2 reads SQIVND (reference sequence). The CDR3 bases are TGTGCCAGTAGCGACAGGGACGGCGACGAGCAGTACTTC. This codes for CASSDRDGDEQYF.

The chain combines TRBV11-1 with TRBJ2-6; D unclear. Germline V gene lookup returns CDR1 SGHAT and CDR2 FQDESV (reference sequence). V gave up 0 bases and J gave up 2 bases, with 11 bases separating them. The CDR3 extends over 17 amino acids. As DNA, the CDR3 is TGTGCCAGCAGCTTAGCGAACAAGGTGGCTGGGGCCAACGTCCTGACTTTC. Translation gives CASSLANKVAGANVLTF. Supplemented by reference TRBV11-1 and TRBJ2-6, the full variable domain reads EAEVAQSPRYKITEKSQAVAFWCDPISGHATLYWYRQILGQGPELLVQFQDESVVDDSQLPKDRFSAERLKGVDSTLKIQPAELGDSAMYLCASSLANKVAGANVLTFGAGSRLTVL.

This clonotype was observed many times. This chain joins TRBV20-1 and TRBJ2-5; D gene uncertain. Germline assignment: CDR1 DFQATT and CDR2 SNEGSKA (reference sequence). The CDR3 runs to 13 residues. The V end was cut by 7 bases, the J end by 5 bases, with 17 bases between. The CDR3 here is CSVPTGFVETQYF. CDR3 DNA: TGCAGTGTTCCGACGGGCTTCGTGGAGACCCAGTACTTC.

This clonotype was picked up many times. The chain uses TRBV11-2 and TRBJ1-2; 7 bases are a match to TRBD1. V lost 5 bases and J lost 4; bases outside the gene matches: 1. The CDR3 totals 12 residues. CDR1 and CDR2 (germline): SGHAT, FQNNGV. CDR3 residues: CASSTGAYGYTF. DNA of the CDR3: TGTGCCAGCAGCACAGGGGCCTATGGCTACACCTTC. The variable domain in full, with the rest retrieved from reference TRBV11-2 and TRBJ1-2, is EAGVAQSPRYKIIEKRQSVAFWCNPISGHATLYWYQQILGQGPKLLIQFQNNGVVDDSQLPKDRFSAERLKGVDSTLKIQPAKLEDSAVYLCASSTGAYGYTFGSGTRLTVV.

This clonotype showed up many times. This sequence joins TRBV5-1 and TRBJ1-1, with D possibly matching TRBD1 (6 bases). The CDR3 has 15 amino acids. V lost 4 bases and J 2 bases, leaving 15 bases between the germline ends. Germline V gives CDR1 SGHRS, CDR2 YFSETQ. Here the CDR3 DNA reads TGCGCCAGCAGCATCCTACAGGGAGGAAACACTGAAGCTTTCTTT. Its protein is CASSILQGGNTEAFF.

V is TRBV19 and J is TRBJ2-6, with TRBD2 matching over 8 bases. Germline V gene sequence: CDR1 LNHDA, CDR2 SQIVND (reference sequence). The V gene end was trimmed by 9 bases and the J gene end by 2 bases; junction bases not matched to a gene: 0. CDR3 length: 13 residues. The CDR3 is CASGGAGANVLTF. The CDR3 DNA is TGTGCCAGCGGGGGGGCTGGGGCCAACGTCCTGACTTTC.

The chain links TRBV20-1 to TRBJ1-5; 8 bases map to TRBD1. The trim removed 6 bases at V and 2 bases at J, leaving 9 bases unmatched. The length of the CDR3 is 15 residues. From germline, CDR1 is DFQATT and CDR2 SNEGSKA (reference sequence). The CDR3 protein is CSAQGQVIGNQPQHF. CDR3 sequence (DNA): TGCAGTGCGCAGGGACAGGTGATCGGCAATCAGCCCCAGCATTTT.

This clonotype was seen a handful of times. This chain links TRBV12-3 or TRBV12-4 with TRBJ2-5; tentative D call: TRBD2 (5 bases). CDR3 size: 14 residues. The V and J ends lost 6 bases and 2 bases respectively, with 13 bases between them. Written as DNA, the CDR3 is TGTGCCAGCAGCCAACGGGGAGAACAAGAGACCCAGTACTTC. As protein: CASSQRGEQETQYF.

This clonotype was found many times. CDR3 coding DNA: TGCAGTGCTGGATATATGAACACTGAAGCTTTCTTT. Translation: CSAGYMNTEAFF. The J gene is TRBJ1-1, the V gene TRBV20-1, with D unclear. The CDR3 totals 12 residues. Germline V lookup: CDR1 DFQATT, CDR2 SNEGSKA (reference sequence). V dropped 5 bases and J dropped 0 bases, with 7 bases sitting between them.

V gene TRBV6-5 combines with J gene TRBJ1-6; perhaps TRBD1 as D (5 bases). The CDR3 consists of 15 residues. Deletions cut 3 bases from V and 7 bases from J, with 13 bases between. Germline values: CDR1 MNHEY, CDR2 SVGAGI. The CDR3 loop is CASSYRGEGNSPLHF. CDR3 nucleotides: TGTGCCAGCAGTTATCGGGGTGAGGGGAATTCACCCCTCCACTTT.

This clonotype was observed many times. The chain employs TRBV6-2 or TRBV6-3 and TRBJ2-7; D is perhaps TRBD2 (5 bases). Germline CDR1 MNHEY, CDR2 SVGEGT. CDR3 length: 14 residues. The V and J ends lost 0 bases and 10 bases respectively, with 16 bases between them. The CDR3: CASSYSVYPGRQYF. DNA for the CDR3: TGTGCCAGCAGTTACTCGGTTTACCCGGGGAGACAGTACTTC.

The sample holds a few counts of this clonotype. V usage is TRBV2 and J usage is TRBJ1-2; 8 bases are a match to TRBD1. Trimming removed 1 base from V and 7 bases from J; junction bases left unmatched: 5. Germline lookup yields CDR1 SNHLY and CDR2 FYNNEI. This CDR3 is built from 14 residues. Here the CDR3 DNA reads TGTGCCAGCAGTGAAGAGGACAGGGTCGGTGGCTACACCTTC. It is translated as CASSEEDRVGGYTF.

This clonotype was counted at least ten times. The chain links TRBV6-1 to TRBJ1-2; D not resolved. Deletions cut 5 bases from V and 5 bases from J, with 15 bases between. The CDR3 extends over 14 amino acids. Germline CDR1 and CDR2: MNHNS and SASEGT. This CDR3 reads CASSPGSKLYGYTF. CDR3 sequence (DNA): TGTGCCAGCAGTCCGGGTAGCAAACTTTATGGCTACACCTTC.

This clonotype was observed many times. CDR3 loop: CASSFRAQNTGELFF. In nucleotides, the CDR3 is TGCGCCAGCAGCTTCCGGGCCCAAAACACCGGGGAGCTGTTTTTT. V usage is TRBV5-1 and J usage is TRBJ2-2, with D hard to call. There are 15 residues in the CDR3. Trimming cost V 2 bases and J 2 bases, with 10 bases left between them. Germline V lookup: CDR1 SGHRS, CDR2 YFSETQ.

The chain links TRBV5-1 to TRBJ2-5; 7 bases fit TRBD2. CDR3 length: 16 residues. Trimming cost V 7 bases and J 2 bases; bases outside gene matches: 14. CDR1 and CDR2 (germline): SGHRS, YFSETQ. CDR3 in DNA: TGCGCCAGCGGACGGGATCCGGGACTACATCAAGAGACCCAGTACTTC. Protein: CASGRDPGLHQETQYF.

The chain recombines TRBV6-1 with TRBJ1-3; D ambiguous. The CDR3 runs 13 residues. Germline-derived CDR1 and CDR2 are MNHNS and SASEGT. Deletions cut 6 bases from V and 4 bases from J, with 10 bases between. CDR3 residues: CASRLLGGNTIYF. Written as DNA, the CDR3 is TGTGCCAGCAGACTCCTCGGGGGAAACACCATATATTTT.

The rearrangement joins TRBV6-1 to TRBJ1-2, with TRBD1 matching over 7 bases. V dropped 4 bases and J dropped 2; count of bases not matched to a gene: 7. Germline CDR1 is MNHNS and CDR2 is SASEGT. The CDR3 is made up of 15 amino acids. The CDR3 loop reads CASSVKTGTNYGYTF. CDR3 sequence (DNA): TGTGCCAGCAGTGTCAAGACAGGGACGAACTATGGCTACACCTTC.

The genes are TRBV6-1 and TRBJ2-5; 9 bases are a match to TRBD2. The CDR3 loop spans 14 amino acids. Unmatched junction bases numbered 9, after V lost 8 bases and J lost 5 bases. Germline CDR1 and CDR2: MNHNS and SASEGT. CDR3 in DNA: TGTGCCAGCCTACCGCGGGGGGGCCGGGAGACCCAGTACTTC. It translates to CASLPRGGRETQYF.